This TCR beta chain was captured by sequencing in a study of cytomegalovirus exposure and HLA in healthy donors. Overall study findings and caveats: A link between a missense DCLRE1C variant and TCR beta V- and J-gene trimming emerged from a later analysis. A later analysis found common viral pathogens apparently linked to several of the most significant clusters. Despite most TCR sequences being rare, some public TCRs occurred in many donors. Later work showed greater clonal expansion in HLA-associated TCR beta chains than in equally common others.

V trimming: 0 bases; J trimming: 5 bases; junction bases outside the gene matches: 2. There are 14 residues in the CDR3. From germline, CDR1 is SGHRS and CDR2 YFSETQ. PCR amplification relied on 60 Vbeta primers (plus 13 Jbeta primers). Measured with immunoSEQ multiplex PCR; TCRdb has only the in-frame clones, and not every one. The sample records some 140,000 clones, about 74% being singletons. As for this clone: The antigen is undetermined.

Sequencing was carried out using PBMCs. V and J are TRBV5-1 and TRBJ2-3, with TRBD2 matching over 8 bases. The source of this sequence is a man between 25 and 39 years old in good health and CMV-seronegative. The CDR3 here is CASSLGREGDTQYF. CDR3 in DNA: TGCGCCAGCAGCTTGGGACGGGAGGGAGATACGCAGTATTTT.